A selection of T cell receptor beta chains follows, all from one sample in a study of T cell changes during pregnancy in multiple sclerosis. The data were produced by immunoSEQ multiplex PCR, yet TCRdb's version contains in-frame clones alone and is incomplete. The sample lists tens of thousands of clones; approximately 91% were seen once. This sample comprised peripheral blood, obtained in the second trimester of pregnancy. These receptor sequences come from a female donor with multiple sclerosis, enrolled in a pregnancy study. Each CDR3 is given with its conserved first and last residue. A D gene is named only where the DNA matches it firmly. For some rows the clone size is stated as once, few or many, or as a class when expanded; others skip it.

>TRBJ1-1|.|TRBD1|TRBV6-4
CASTDYRGNTEAFF
TGTGCCAGCACAGATTACAGGGGGAACACTGAAGCTTTCTTT
>TRBJ1-4|once|TRBD1|TRBV2
CASSPDRISEKLFF
TGTGCCAGCAGTCCGGACAGGATCAGTGAAAAACTGTTTTTT
>TRBJ2-7|.|.|TRBV5-4
CASRLEEGKSSYEQYF
TGTGCCAGCCGCCTTGAGGAGGGGAAAAGCTCCTACGAGCAGTACTTC
>TRBJ1-1|.|.|TRBV5-1
CASRVTGPMNTEAFF
TGCGCCAGCAGGGTGACAGGACCTATGAACACTGAAGCTTTCTTT
>TRBJ2-1|.|TRBD2|TRBV6-6
CASSGWGGGARNEQFF
TGTGCCAGCAGCGGTTGGGGCGGGGGGGCTAGGAATGAGCAGTTCTTC
>TRBJ1-1|.|.|TRBV5-4
CASSRRTGELEAFF
TGTGCCAGCAGCCGCCGGACTGGGGAGCTTGAAGCTTTCTTT
>TRBJ2-1|once|TRBD2|TRBV9
CASSVGSSGGYEQFF
TGTGCCAGCAGCGTAGGGTCTAGCGGGGGTTATGAGCAGTTCTTC
>TRBJ2-1|.|TRBD2|TRBV18
CASSPARLAGGGNEQFF
TGTGCCAGCTCACCCGCACGACTAGCGGGGGGAGGGAATGAGCAGTTCTTC
>TRBJ1-3|few|.|TRBV7-9
CASSFRGMTSGNTIYF
TGTGCCAGCAGCTTCCGCGGAATGACCTCTGGAAACACCATATATTTT
>TRBJ1-1|.|.|TRBV19
CASRMRGGFNTEAFF
TGTGCCAGTAGGATGAGGGGGGGCTTTAACACTGAAGCTTTCTTT
>TRBJ2-7|.|TRBD1|TRBV6-5
CASSYSAGGSYEQYF
TGTGCCAGCAGTTACTCGGCAGGGGGCTCCTACGAGCAGTACTTC
>TRBJ1-2|.|TRBD1|TRBV6-1
CASSEDGTGDYGYTF
TGTGCCAGCAGTGAAGACGGGACAGGGGACTATGGCTACACCTTC
>TRBJ2-2|.|TRBD2|TRBV28
CASSFQRGVRGELFF
TGTGCCAGCAGTTTCCAGCGGGGGGTCCGCGGGGAGCTGTTTTTT
>TRBJ1-1|.|.|TRBV6-6
CASSLSPNTEAFF
TGTGCCAGCAGTTTAAGCCCGAACACTGAAGCTTTCTTT
>TRBJ2-5|.|.|TRBV5-4
CASSLITREEVETQYF
TGTGCCAGCAGCTTGATTACCAGGGAGGAGGTGGAGACCCAGTACTTC